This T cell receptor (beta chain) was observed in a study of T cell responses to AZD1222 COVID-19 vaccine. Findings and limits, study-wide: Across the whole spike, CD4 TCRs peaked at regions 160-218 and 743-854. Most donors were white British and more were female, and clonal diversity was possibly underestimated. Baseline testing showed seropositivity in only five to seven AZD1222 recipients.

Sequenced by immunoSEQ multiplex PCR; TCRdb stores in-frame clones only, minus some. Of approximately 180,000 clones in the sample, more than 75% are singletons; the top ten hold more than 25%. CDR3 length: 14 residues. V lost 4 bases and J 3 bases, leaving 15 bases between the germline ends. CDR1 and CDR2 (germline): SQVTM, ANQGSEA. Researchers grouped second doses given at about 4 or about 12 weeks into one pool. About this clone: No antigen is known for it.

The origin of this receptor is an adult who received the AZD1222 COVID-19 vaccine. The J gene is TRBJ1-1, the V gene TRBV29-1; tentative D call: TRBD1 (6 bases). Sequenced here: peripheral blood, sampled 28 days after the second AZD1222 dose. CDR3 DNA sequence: TGCAGCGTTGCCTTAAACAGGGTTGACACTGAAGCTTTCTTT. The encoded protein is CSVALNRVDTEAFF.